The 9 T cell receptor beta chains below all came from one sample that was sequenced in a study of T-cell reconstitution after alpha-beta-depleted transplantation in children. This sample's TCRbeta library carried unique molecular identifier barcodes. TCRdb reprocessed the PCR reads with MiXCR, giving one entry per CDR3 protein. Counted here are about 170,000 distinct CDR3 sequences, approximately 10% occurring once; the ten biggest clones make up around 14%. This sample comprised PBMCs, obtained before TCRalphabeta/CD19-depleted stem cell transplant. Every receptor here comes from a boy aged 2 to 10 with acute myeloid leukemia, due to receive a stem cell transplant.

This clonotype was detected ten times or more. The chain carries TRBV28 and TRBJ2-3; 11 bases align to TRBD1. Germline lookup yields CDR1 MDHEN and CDR2 SYDVKM. With 5 bases clipped from V and 4 bases from J, the junction kept 8 bases outside the gene matches. The CDR3 is made up of 16 amino acids. The CDR3 bases are TGTGCCAGCAGTGCCCGGGACAGGGGGTTCCCAGATACGCAGTATTTT. This gives the protein CASSARDRGFPDTQYF.

In its sample, this clonotype was seen many times. The chain links TRBV10-1 to TRBJ2-1, with D perhaps TRBD2 (5 bases). Germline CDR1 WNHNN, CDR2 SYGVQD (reference sequence). The CDR3 has 16 residues. V was pared by 2 bases and J by 1 base, with 12 bases between. In DNA, the CDR3 is TGCGCCAGCAGTGAGGCTACCACTAGGTCCTACAATGAGCAGTTCTTC. It encodes CASSEATTRSYNEQFF.

This clonotype has ten or more counts. J is TRBJ2-7 and V is TRBV27; D is unresolved. The V end lost 0 bases, the J end lost 6 bases, and 9 bases lay between the germline ends. Germline-derived CDR1 and CDR2 are MNHEY and SMNVEV (reference sequence). This CDR3 contains 13 residues. CDR3 sequence reads: CASSLSGVGEQYV. CDR3 nucleotides: TGTGCCAGCAGTTTATCCGGCGTAGGCGAGCAGTACGTC.

This clonotype was picked up many times. The chain couples TRBV3-1 to TRBJ2-2; no firm D call. Trimming took off 5 bases at V and 7 bases at J, with 14 bases between the two ends. Germline V gives CDR1 LGHDT, CDR2 YNNKEL (reference sequence). The CDR3 totals 14 residues. The CDR3 coding sequence is TGTGCCAGCAGCAAGAAGAGCTGGGACGGGGAGCTGTTTTTT. Amino acid sequence: CASSKKSWDGELFF.

Many counts were recorded for this clonotype. This rearrangement joins TRBV5-1 to TRBJ1-6; D might be TRBD1 (6 bases). CDR1 and CDR2 from the germline V gene are SGHRS and YFSETQ. The CDR3 extends over 14 amino acids. V lost 0 bases, J lost 10 bases, and 11 bases lay in between. The CDR3 sequence: CASSLASGASPLHF. The DNA of the CDR3 is TGCGCCAGCAGCTTGGCCTCAGGGGCGTCACCCCTCCACTTT.

This clonotype appeared many times. The chain's CDR3 is CASSPDRGLQPQHF. CDR3 DNA: TGTGCCAGCAGCCCGGACAGGGGACTTCAGCCCCAGCATTTT. This chain connects TRBV3-1 to TRBJ1-5; TRBD1 aligns across 9 bases. This CDR3 has 14 residues. Per the germline V gene, CDR1 is LGHDT and CDR2 is YNNKEL (reference sequence). After removal of 4 bases from V and 6 bases from J, the junction contained 4 bases not matched to a gene.

This clonotype was seen repeatedly, ten times or more. This chain uses TRBV7-8 with TRBJ1-1, with a possible D match to TRBD1 (6 bases). The CDR3 length is 12 residues. V shed 1 base and J shed 10 bases, with 10 bases lying between them. Per germline, CDR1 SGHVS and CDR2 FQNEAQ. The chain's CDR3 is CASSLVGAGAFF. The CDR3 nucleotides read TGTGCCAGCAGCTTAGTGGGGGCCGGAGCTTTCTTT.

As concerns this clonotype: A much larger clonotype is one base distant, so this may be a read error. The chain carries TRBV6-2 or TRBV6-3 and TRBJ2-4; 8 bases agree with TRBD1. The CDR3 runs to 14 residues. Germline CDR1 MNHEY, CDR2 SVGEGT. CDR3: CASSSGQGGNVQYF. The CDR3 coding sequence is TGTGCCAGCAGTTCCGGACAGGGCGGAAACGTTCAGTACTTC.

Ten or more counts support this clonotype. The rearrangement joins TRBV2 to TRBJ2-5; 7 nucleotides agree with TRBD1. V shed 6 bases, J shed 0 bases, and the junction held 4 bases outside the gene matches. CDR3 length: 14 residues. Per the germline V gene, CDR1 is SNHLY and CDR2 is FYNNEI. CDR3: CASSEDRYQETQYF. The CDR3 nucleotides read TGTGCCAGCAGCGAGGACAGGTACCAAGAGACCCAGTACTTC.